The clone carrying this T cell receptor beta chain has only a few counts. The sample is drawn from a study of yellow fever vaccine responses in identical twins. Per germline, CDR1 SGHVS and CDR2 FNYEAQ. The CDR3 is 17 residues long. Trimming left V 1 base short and J 1 base short, with 13 bases between. In TCRdb, the RT-PCR reads were re-called with MiXCR into one record per CDR3 protein. This repertoire shows a few thousand distinct CDR3 sequences, 75% to 80% found once; its top ten account for around 2.5%. The receptor was isolated from a woman aged 18-29 years who received the yellow fever vaccine. The input for sequencing was T cells from blood (PBMCs), unsorted or a sorted subset (not recorded which), taken before or after yellow fever vaccination (not recorded which). The chain carries TRBV7-6 and TRBJ2-2, with D possibly matching TRBD2 (5 bases). This chain's CDR3 is CASSLDFQRWNTGELFF. The DNA for the CDR3 is TGTGCCAGCAGCTTAGACTTTCAGCGGTGGAACACCGGGGAGCTGTTTTTT.